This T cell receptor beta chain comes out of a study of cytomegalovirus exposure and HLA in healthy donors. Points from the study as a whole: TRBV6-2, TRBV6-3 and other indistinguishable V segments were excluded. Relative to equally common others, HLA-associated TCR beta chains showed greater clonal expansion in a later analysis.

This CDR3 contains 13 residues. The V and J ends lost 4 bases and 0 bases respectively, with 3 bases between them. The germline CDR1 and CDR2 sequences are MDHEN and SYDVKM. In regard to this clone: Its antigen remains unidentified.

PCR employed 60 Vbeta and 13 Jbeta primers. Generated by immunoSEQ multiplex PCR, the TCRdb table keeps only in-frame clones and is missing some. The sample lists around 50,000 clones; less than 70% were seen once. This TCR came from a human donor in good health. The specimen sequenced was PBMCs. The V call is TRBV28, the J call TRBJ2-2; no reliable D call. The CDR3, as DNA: TGTGCCAGCAGTTCTCCGAACACCGGGGAGCTGTTTTTT. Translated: CASSSPNTGELFF.